This TCR beta chain was sequenced for a study of T cells after yellow fever vaccination. Study background: Preparation of fractions with low cell numbers was performed using SMART-Seq v4 Ultra Low Input. Whole-study results and caveats: Although most clonotypes did not, a small share appeared in both CD4 and CD8 compartments. In FACS-sorted repertoires, abundant clonotypes from the bulk population could appear as contaminants. A weaker secondary response peaked on day 5, the primary on day 15.

TCRdb re-analysed the 5' RACE reads in MiXCR, keeping a single row per CDR3 protein. The table includes some 300,000 distinct CDR3 sequences, approximately 8% detected once. In germline, CDR1 is SGHTA, CDR2 FQGNSA. The CDR3 sequence is 14 residues long. V was clipped by 5 bases and J by 1 base, with 12 bases between them. This clonotype was detected only a few times. Its specificity is not known. The source of this sequence is a man between 18 and 29 years old who received the YFV17D yellow fever vaccine. The gene calls are TRBV7-2 and TRBJ2-7; D not certain. Here the sequenced sample was PBMCs, taken more than 35 days after the first yellow fever vaccination. The CDR3 reads CASSLSVGSYEQYV. CDR3 nucleotide sequence: TGTGCCAGCAGCCTCTCGGTAGGATCCTACGAGCAGTACGTC.